This T cell receptor (beta chain) was sequenced for a study of blood T cell repertoires in COVID-19. Study-wide background: There were acute and convalescent COVID-19 samples, and they came from the United States, Italy and Spain. PBMCs, B-cell-depleted T cells, or T cells were the source of the cDNA or gDNA that made up the material.

Germline CDR1 reads MNHEY; CDR2 reads SVGAGI. V lost 8 bases to trimming and J lost 4 bases, with 15 bases between them. The CDR3 sequence is 14 residues long. In the original analysis: Cell counts per sample came from amplifying reference gene primers. Here immunoSEQ multiplex PCR was the method, and the copy in TCRdb shows in-frame clones only, minus some. That table supplies the V and J calls and clone size; D and trimming were determined from the DNA. This sample has about 80,000 clones, with around 86% found just once. The chain joins TRBV6-5 to TRBJ2-1, with TRBD2 as a possible D gene (5 bases). The sequenced sample consisted of peripheral blood. The TCR originated in a human donor in a cohort sampled during active COVID-19. The CDR3 region has the DNA TGTGCCAGCCTCCGGAGGTCCGGATACAATGAGCAGTTCTTC. Residues: CASLRRSGYNEQFF.